The TCR beta chain under discussion was sequenced for a study of CD8 T cells in Susac syndrome. CDR1 and CDR2 from the germline V gene are SGDLS and YYNGEE. The CDR3 consists of 16 residues. The V gene lost 4 bases and the J gene lost 0 bases, with 15 bases spanning the gap. In contrast to the negatively isolated CD8+ and CD4+ T cells, TEMRA cells were FACS-enriched. A quantity of roughly 0.5 to 1 ug RNA underwent reverse transcription using random hexamers. Across 54 Vbeta and 13 Jbeta, immunoSEQ multiplex PCR amplified TCR beta CDR3. MiXCR, run by TCRdb on the immunoSEQ multiplex PCR reads, gives a single entry per CDR3 protein. In the table there are under 200,000 distinct CDR3 sequences, approximately 93% of which are singletons.

The sequencing input was CD4+ T cells from PBMCs. This sequence was found in a human donor in good health. The gene calls are TRBV9 and TRBJ2-3; D remains ambiguous. For the CDR3, the DNA is TGTGCCAGCAGCCCCCGGGCTGGCGGTAGCACAGATACGCAGTATTTT. Translation: CASSPRAGGSTDTQYF.